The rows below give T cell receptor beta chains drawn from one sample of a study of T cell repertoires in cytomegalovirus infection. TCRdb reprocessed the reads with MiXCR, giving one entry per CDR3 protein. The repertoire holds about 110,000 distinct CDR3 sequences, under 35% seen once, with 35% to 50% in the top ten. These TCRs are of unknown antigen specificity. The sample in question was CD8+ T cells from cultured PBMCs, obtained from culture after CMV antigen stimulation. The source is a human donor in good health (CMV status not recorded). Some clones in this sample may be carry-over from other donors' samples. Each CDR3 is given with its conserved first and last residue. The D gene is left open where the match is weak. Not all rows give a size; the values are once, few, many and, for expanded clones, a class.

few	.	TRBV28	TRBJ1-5	CASSLRDLQPQHF	TGTGCCAGCAGTTTAAGGGACCTTCAGCCCCAGCATTTT
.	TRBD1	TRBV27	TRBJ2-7	CASGTPGQGLLEQYF	TGTGCCAGCGGCACCCCGGGACAGGGACTCCTGGAGCAGTACTTC
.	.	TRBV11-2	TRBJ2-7	CASSLVPRETYEQYF	TGTGCCAGCAGCTTAGTGCCCCGAGAGACCTACGAGCAGTACTTC
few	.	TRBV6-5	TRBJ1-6	CASSPAWGQRGNSPLHF	TGTGCCAGCAGCCCTGCCTGGGGGCAGAGGGGTAATTCACCCCTCCACTTT
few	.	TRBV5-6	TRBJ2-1	CASSKGLPLGNEQFF	TGTGCCAGCAGCAAGGGACTCCCATTGGGGAATGAGCAGTTCTTC
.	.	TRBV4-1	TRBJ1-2	CASSQVGSRNYGYTF	TGCGCCAGCAGCCAAGTAGGCAGCCGTAACTATGGCTACACCTTC
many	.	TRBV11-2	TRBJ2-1	CASSLHLAPYNEQFF	TGTGCCAGCAGCTTACACCTAGCACCCTACAATGAGCAGTTCTTC
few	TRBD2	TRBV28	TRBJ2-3	CASSSGTSGEGTQYF	TGTGCCAGCAGTTCCGGGACTAGCGGGGAAGGTACGCAGTATTTT
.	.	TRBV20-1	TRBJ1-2	CSARNRAYGYTF	TGCAGTGCTAGGAACAGGGCCTATGGCTACACCTTC
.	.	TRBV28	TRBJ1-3	CASSPRLGGDENTIYF	TGTGCCAGCAGTCCCCGTTTAGGAGGGGACGAAAACACCATATATTTT
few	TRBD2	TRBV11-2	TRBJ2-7	CASSLDVFGEGSEQYF	TGTGCCAGCAGCTTAGATGTATTCGGGGAGGGTAGCGAGCAGTACTTC
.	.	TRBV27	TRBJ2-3	CASSENRGGTQYF	TGTGCCAGCAGTGAAAACAGGGGGGGTACGCAGTATTTT
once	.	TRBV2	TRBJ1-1	CASSVFKNTEAFF	TGTGCCAGCAGTGTGTTTAAGAACACTGAAGCTTTCTTT
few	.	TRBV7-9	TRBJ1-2	CASIVRGRDGYTF	TGTGCCAGCATAGTCCGGGGGCGGGATGGCTACACCTTC
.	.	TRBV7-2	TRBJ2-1	CASRLPTAGPSYNEQFF	TGTGCCAGCAGACTACCCACGGCGGGGCCCTCCTACAATGAGCAGTTCTTC
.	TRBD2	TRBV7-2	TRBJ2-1	CASSLYQGGGGDEQFF	TGTGCCAGCAGCTTATATCAAGGCGGGGGGGGCGATGAGCAGTTCTTC
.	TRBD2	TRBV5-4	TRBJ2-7	CASSLPSGGTYEQYF	TGTGCCAGCAGCTTGCCCAGCGGGGGGACTTACGAGCAGTACTTC
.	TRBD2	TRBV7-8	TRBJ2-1	CASSLSGGAYNEQFF	TGTGCCAGCAGTTTGAGCGGGGGGGCGTACAATGAGCAGTTCTTC
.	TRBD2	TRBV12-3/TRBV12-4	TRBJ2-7	CASSLGTWLAGTVQADEQYF	TGTGCCAGCAGTTTAGGGACTTGGCTAGCGGGGACTGTGCAGGCCGACGAGCAGTACTTC
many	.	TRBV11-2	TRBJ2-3	CASSLWGAPTDTQYF	TGTGCCAGCAGCTTATGGGGGGCACCCACAGATACGCAGTATTTT
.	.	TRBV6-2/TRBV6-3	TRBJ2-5	CASSYIGKTQYF	TGTGCCAGCAGTTATATAGGAAAGACCCAGTACTTC
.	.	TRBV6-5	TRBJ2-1	CASSYRVGGRNEQFF	TGTGCCAGCAGTTACAGGGTGGGGGGGCGAAATGAGCAGTTCTTC
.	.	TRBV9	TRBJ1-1	CASSGGLNTEAFF	TGTGCCAGCAGCGGGGGACTGAACACTGAAGCTTTCTTT
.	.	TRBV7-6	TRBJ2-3	CASSPPYGQYTDTQYF	TGTGCCAGCTCTCCCCCCTACGGGCAGTACACAGATACGCAGTATTTT
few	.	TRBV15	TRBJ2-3	CATSRDRASTDTQYF	TGTGCCACCAGCAGAGATCGGGCTAGCACTGATACGCAGTATTTT
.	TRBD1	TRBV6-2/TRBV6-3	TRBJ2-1	CASSGQGGWANEQFF	TGTGCCAGCAGTGGACAGGGGGGGTGGGCCAATGAGCAGTTCTTC
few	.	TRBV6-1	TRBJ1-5	CASLPRVGNQPQHF	TGTGCCAGCCTCCCCAGGGTCGGCAATCAGCCCCAGCATTTT
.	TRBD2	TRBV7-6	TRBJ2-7	CASSQGLAGRNEQYF	TGTGCCAGCAGCCAGGGGCTAGCGGGGAGGAACGAGCAGTACTTC
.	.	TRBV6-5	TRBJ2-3	CASSYDSSGGQGDTQYF	TGTGCCAGCAGTTACGATTCCTCCGGGGGGCAGGGAGATACGCAGTATTTT